This paragraph reports one T cell receptor (beta chain). The source of the sample is a study of blood T cell repertoires in COVID-19. Study-level information: The United States, Italy and Spain provided the acute and convalescent COVID-19 samples. T cells, B-cell-depleted T cells, or PBMCs provided the cDNA or gDNA that served as material.

This CDR3 is 15 amino acids long. Germline V gives CDR1 SGHAT, CDR2 FQNNGV. Trimming stripped 5 bases from V and 4 bases from J, with 17 bases between. Authors' analysis steps: Quantification of nucleated cells was approximated via reference gene primer amplification. Method: immunoSEQ multiplex PCR; TCRdb's copy keeps in-frame clones and lacks some. V and J calls and clone size are given by that table; D and trimming were obtained from the DNA. This table has 36,000 or so clones, around 88% appearing once. The chain employs TRBV11-2 and TRBJ1-2; D may be TRBD1 (6 bases). The sequencing input was peripheral blood. The sequence derives from an older woman with active COVID-19. The CDR3 region has the DNA TGTGCCAGCAGCCTTCTAGGGGGACGGGTCTATGGCTACACCTTC. This codes for CASSLLGGRVYGYTF.